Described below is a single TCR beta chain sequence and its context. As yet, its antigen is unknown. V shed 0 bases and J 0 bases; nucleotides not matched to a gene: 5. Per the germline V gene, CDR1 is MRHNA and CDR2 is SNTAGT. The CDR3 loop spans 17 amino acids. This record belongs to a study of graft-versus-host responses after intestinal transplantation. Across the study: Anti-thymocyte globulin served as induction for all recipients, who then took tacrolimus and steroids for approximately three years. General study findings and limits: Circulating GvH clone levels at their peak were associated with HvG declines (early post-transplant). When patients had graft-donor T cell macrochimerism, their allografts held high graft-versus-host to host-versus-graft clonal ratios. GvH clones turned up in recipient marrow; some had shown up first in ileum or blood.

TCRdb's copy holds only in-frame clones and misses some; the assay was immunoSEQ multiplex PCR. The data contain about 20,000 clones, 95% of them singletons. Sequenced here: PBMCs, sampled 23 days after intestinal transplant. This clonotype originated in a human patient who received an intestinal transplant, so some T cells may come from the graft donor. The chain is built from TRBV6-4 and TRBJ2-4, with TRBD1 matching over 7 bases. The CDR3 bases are TGTGCCAGCAGTGACTCGAGGGACAGCCTAGCCAAAAACATTCAGTACTTC. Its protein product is CASSDSRDSLAKNIQYF.